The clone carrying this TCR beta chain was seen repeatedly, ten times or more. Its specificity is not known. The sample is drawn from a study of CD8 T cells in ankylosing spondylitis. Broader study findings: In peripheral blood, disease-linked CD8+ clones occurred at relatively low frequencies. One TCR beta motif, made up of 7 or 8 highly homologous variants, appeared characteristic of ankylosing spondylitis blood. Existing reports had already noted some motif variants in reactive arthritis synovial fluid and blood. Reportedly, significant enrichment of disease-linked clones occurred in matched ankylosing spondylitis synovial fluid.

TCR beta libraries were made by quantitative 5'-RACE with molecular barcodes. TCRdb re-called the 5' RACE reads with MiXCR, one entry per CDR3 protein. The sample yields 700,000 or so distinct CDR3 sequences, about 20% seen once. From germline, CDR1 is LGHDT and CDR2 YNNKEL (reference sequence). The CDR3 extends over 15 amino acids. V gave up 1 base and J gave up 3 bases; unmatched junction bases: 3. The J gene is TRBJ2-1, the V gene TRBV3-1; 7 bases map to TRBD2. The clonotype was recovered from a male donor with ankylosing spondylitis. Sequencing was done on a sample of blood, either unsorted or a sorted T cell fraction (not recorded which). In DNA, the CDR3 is TGTGCCAGCAGCCAAGGGGAGGGCTACTACAATGAGCAGTTCTTC. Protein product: CASSQGEGYYNEQFF.